One sample yielded the 6 T cell receptor beta chains listed below, sequenced in a study of cytomegalovirus exposure and HLA in healthy donors. With 60 Vbeta and 13 Jbeta primers, the PCR was carried out. Only in-frame clones appear in the TCRdb table, and some are missing; sequencing was by immunoSEQ multiplex PCR. The sample carries 150,000 or so clones, roughly 73% recorded once. The specimen sequenced was PBMCs. All receptors come from a woman aged 40 to 55 in good health and CMV-seropositive.

On this clone: The junction and the germline gene differ at one end; a read error may be behind it. This chain connects TRBV25-1 to TRBJ2-2; the match to TRBD2 covers 12 bases. Germline CDR1 is MGHDK and CDR2 is SYGVNS. The CDR3 covers 15 residues. The CDR3 reads CASSGTSGNIGELFF. For the CDR3, the DNA is TGTGCCAGCAGTGGGACTAGCGGGAACATCGGGGAGCTGTTTTTT.

This clone was picked up one time. The chain is built from TRBV5-1 and TRBJ1-2, with TRBD1 matching 10 bases. V gave up 0 bases and J gave up 5 bases; unmatched junction bases: 7. The CDR3 sequence is 16 residues long. Germline V gene data show CDR1 as SGHRS and CDR2 as YFSETQ. In DNA, the CDR3 is TGCGCCAGCAGCTTGGCTTCGGGACAGGGGTTTTATGGCTACACCTTC. This gives the protein CASSLASGQGFYGYTF.

The J gene is TRBJ1-2, the V gene TRBV28; D ambiguous. The CDR3 is 15 amino acids. The V gene lost 7 bases and the J gene lost 0 bases, with 15 bases spanning the gap. CDR1 is MDHEN, CDR2 SYDVKM, per germline. The CDR3: CASTDPRIANYGYTF. Written as DNA, the CDR3 is TGTGCCAGCACAGACCCCAGGATAGCTAACTATGGCTACACCTTC.

The chain has TRBV11-2 and TRBJ1-2, with TRBD1 as a possible D gene (6 bases). The CDR3 is 14 residues long. Trimming shortened V by 6 bases and J by 0 bases, and 11 bases separated the two germline ends. Germline CDR1 is SGHAT and CDR2 is FQNNGV. Here the CDR3 DNA reads TGTGCCAGCAGGAGGACAGCTACTAACTATGGCTACACCTTC. Protein product: CASRRTATNYGYTF. Together with reference TRBV11-2 and TRBJ1-2, the CDR3 gives the full variable domain: EAGVAQSPRYKIIEKRQSVAFWCNPISGHATLYWYQQILGQGPKLLIQFQNNGVVDDSQLPKDRFSAERLKGVDSTLKIQPAKLEDSAVYLCASRRTATNYGYTFGSGTRLTVV.

There are a few counts of this clone. Other nucleotide sequences from this sample produce the same CDR3. The gene calls are TRBV10-2 and TRBJ2-7; D is possibly TRBD2 (5 bases). Looked up from germline, CDR1 is WSHSY and CDR2 is SAAADI. The CDR3 has 14 amino acids. V lost 4 bases and J lost 4, with 14 bases in between. CDR3 protein: CASSVRSGPYEQYF. The DNA of the CDR3 is TGCGCCAGCAGTGTTAGAAGCGGTCCGTACGAGCAGTACTTC.

The J gene is TRBJ1-3, the V gene TRBV7-2; D unresolved. V dropped 0 bases and J dropped 0 bases, with 6 bases sitting between them. The germline V gene has CDR1 SGHTA and CDR2 FQGNSA. The CDR3 sequence is 15 residues long. As DNA, the CDR3 is TGTGCCAGCAGCTTAGCGGCTTTCTCTGGAAACACCATATATTTT. It translates to CASSLAAFSGNTIYF. The full variable domain, in which reference TRBV7-2 and TRBJ1-3 provide the parts outside the CDR3, is GAGVSQSPSNKVTEKGKDVELRCDPISGHTALYWYRQSLGQGLEFLIYFQGNSAPDKSGLPSDRFSAERTGGSVSTLTIQRTQQEDSAVYLCASSLAAFSGNTIYFGEGSWLTVV.